These 23 T cell receptor beta chains share one sample of origin, sequenced in a study of CD8 T cells in Susac syndrome. The authors reverse transcribed about 0.5 to 1 ug RNA with random hexamers. MiXCR, applied by TCRdb to the immunoSEQ multiplex PCR reads, yields one record per CDR3 protein. Altogether 200,000 to 250,000 distinct CDR3 sequences are present, about 93% being singletons, with the ten largest covering around 0.14%. Sequencing input: CD8+ T cells from PBMCs. These receptors came from a human donor with multiple sclerosis.

The V and J genes are TRBV19 and TRBJ1-1; D may be TRBD1 (5 bases). Between the trimmed V and J ends, which lost 3 bases and 4 bases, there was a span of 15 bases. The CDR3 contains 15 residues. Germline-derived CDR1 and CDR2 are LNHDA and SQIVND (reference sequence). CDR3 nucleotide sequence: TGTGCCAGTAGTATTTTGAGGGGTTATCGCACTGAAGCTTTCTTT. Translated: CASSILRGYRTEAFF.

The chain joins TRBV19 to TRBJ2-3; 8 bases agree with TRBD2. J was trimmed by 2 bases and V by 2 bases; bases with no gene match: 3. Per the germline V gene, CDR1 is LNHDA and CDR2 is SQIVND (reference sequence). The CDR3 consists of 15 residues. The chain's CDR3 is CASSISSGYTDTQYF. In DNA form, the CDR3 reads TGTGCCAGTAGTATATCTAGCGGGTACACAGATACGCAGTATTTT.

The CDR3 protein is CSARRLAGAVVGEQYF. The DNA of the CDR3 is TGCAGTGCTAGACGACTAGCGGGAGCGGTGGTAGGTGAGCAGTACTTC. The gene calls are TRBV20-1 and TRBJ2-7; 12 bases align to TRBD2. CDR1 DFQATT and CDR2 SNEGSKA come from the germline V gene (reference sequence). The CDR3 is made up of 16 amino acids. V shed 2 bases and J 7 bases; nucleotides not matched to a gene: 12.

The rearrangement uses TRBV19 and TRBJ1-1, with a weak D call TRBD1 (5 bases). Germline-derived CDR1 and CDR2 are LNHDA and SQIVND (reference sequence). The CDR3 runs to 13 residues. V was clipped by 8 bases and J by 2 bases, with 12 bases between them. The CDR3 nucleotides are TGTGCCAGTTCGGGGCCAGCTAACACTGAAGCTTTCTTT. This sequence encodes CASSGPANTEAFF.

This sequence joins TRBV27 and TRBJ1-1; TRBD1 aligns across 11 bases. V was pared by 8 bases and J by 7 bases, with 9 bases of the junction left unmatched. The CDR3 is 14 amino acids. CDR1 MNHEY and CDR2 SMNVEV come from the germline V gene (reference sequence). Here the CDR3 reads CASQTGQGANEAFF. CDR3 bases: TGTGCCAGCCAGACAGGACAGGGGGCGAATGAAGCTTTCTTT.

The CDR3 sequence: CASSVEGRPNTEAFF. The CDR3 bases are TGTGCCAGCAGCGTAGAGGGCAGGCCGAACACTGAAGCTTTCTTT. The chain carries TRBV9 and TRBJ1-1; D is undetermined. Trimming pared 0 bases from V and 1 base from J, leaving 10 bases between. Germline V gives CDR1 SGDLS, CDR2 YYNGEE. The CDR3 has 15 amino acids.

The chain carries TRBV4-1 and TRBJ2-2; D perhaps matches TRBD1 (6 bases). V lost 2 bases, J lost 6 bases, and 10 bases lay in between. Germline CDR1 MGHRA, CDR2 YSYEKL. The CDR3 covers 14 residues. For the CDR3, the DNA is TGCGCCAGCAGCCAATCGACAGGTGCCGGGGAGCTGTTTTTT. It yields the protein CASSQSTGAGELFF.

In this sample, this clonotype turned up once. The rearrangement joins TRBV30 to TRBJ2-2, with no clear D. Germline assignment: CDR1 GTSNPN and CDR2 SVGIG (reference sequence). This CDR3 spans 13 amino acids. V lost 2 bases and J 6 bases, leaving 10 bases between the germline ends. The DNA for the CDR3 is TGTGCCTGGAGTACCTCTACGGCCGGGGAGCTGTTTTTT. Its protein product is CAWSTSTAGELFF. Using reference TRBV30 and TRBJ2-2 for the parts outside the CDR3, the full variable domain is SQTIHQWPATLVQPVGSPLSLECTVEGTSNPNLYWYRQAAGRGLQLLFYSVGIGQISSEVPQNLSASRPQDRQFILSSKKLLLSDSGFYLCAWSTSTAGELFFGEGSRLTVL.

The V and J genes are TRBV9 and TRBJ2-1, with D perhaps matching TRBD2 (6 bases). CDR1 is SGDLS and CDR2 is YYNGEE in the germline V gene. Between the trimmed V and J ends, which lost 0 bases and 3 bases, there was a span of 10 bases. The CDR3 is made up of 15 amino acids. CDR3 nucleotides: TGTGCCAGCAGCGTAGCGGGAGAGGACTACAATGAGCAGTTCTTC. Encoded protein: CASSVAGEDYNEQFF.

The chain recombines TRBV7-6 with TRBJ2-3; TRBD1 matches 8 bases. Germline CDR1 SGHVS, CDR2 FNYEAQ. The J segment lost 5 bases and the V segment lost 5 bases, leaving 15 bases of the junction unmatched. The CDR3 extends over 17 amino acids. CDR3 sequence: CASSPTRTGMRLDTQYF. DNA of the CDR3: TGTGCCAGCAGCCCGACCAGGACAGGGATGAGATTAGATACGCAGTATTTT.

J is TRBJ2-1 and V is TRBV4-3; D may match TRBD1 or TRBD2 (7 bases each). Per germline, CDR1 LGHNA and CDR2 YSLEER. Trimming stripped 0 bases from V and 1 base from J, with 22 bases between. The CDR3 runs to 20 residues. The CDR3: CASSQDGGGGGGSSYNEQFF. The CDR3 region has the DNA TGCGCCAGCAGCCAAGATGGGGGAGGAGGGGGCGGGAGTTCCTACAATGAGCAGTTCTTC.

In this sample, this clonotype turned up once. The chain joins TRBV6-1 to TRBJ2-7, with unresolved D. Germline V gene lookup returns CDR1 MNHNS and CDR2 SASEGT. Trimming removed 7 bases at V and 3 bases at J, with 13 bases between. The CDR3 covers 13 residues. The DNA for the CDR3 is TGTGCCAGCACTGCCACTCCATACTACGAGCAGTACTTC. Its protein is CASTATPYYEQYF.

The chain joins TRBV12-3 or TRBV12-4 to TRBJ1-3; tentative D call: TRBD1 (5 bases). The CDR3 is 16 residues long. The V gene lost 4 bases and the J gene lost 0 bases, with 13 bases spanning the gap. This chain's CDR3 is CASSSGRRLSGNTIYF. As DNA, the CDR3 is TGTGCCAGCAGTTCGGGGCGCCGGCTCTCTGGAAACACCATATATTTT.

This clonotype was counted only a few times. The rearrangement links TRBV13 to TRBJ1-1, with 7 positions matching TRBD1. This CDR3 has 14 residues. Germline CDR1 is PRHDT and CDR2 is FYEKMQ (reference sequence). The V segment lost 7 bases and the J segment 1 base; nucleotides outside the gene matches: 6. CDR3 protein: CASNARDRNTEAFF. The CDR3 DNA reads TGTGCCAGCAATGCTCGGGACAGGAACACTGAAGCTTTCTTT.

The chain has TRBV9 and TRBJ2-5; either TRBD1 or TRBD2 may supply D (5 bases each). V was shortened by 0 bases and J by 5 bases, with 17 bases between the two germline ends. This CDR3 has 16 residues. The germline CDR1 and CDR2 sequences are SGDLS and YYNGEE. In nucleotides, the CDR3 is TGTGCCAGCAGCGTAGAGGGACGCTTGGCAGGGGAGACCCAGTACTTC. Translation: CASSVEGRLAGETQYF.

This sequence joins TRBV19 and TRBJ2-7, with 7 bases identical to TRBD1. V trimming: 5 bases; J trimming: 3 bases; junction bases outside the gene matches: 13. The germline V gene encodes CDR1 LNHDA and CDR2 SQIVND (reference sequence). This CDR3 is built from 16 residues. As DNA, the CDR3 is TGTGCCAGTAGTGCCGCTACAGGGGCCTGGTTCTACGAGCAGTACTTC. Protein: CASSAATGAWFYEQYF.

The rearrangement joins TRBV27 to TRBJ1-3; D gene unclear. V lost 3 bases and J lost 1, with 7 bases in between. Per the germline V gene, CDR1 is MNHEY and CDR2 is SMNVEV (reference sequence). The CDR3 covers 14 residues. The CDR3 nucleotides read TGTGCCAGCAGTTTTGCGGGTTCTGGAAACACCATATATTTT. Its protein is CASSFAGSGNTIYF.

The J gene is TRBJ2-2, the V gene TRBV29-1; 7 nucleotides line up with TRBD1. The CDR3 covers 15 residues. Germline trimming cut 3 bases from V and 4 bases from J; bases unmatched to any gene: 8. Looked up from germline, CDR1 is SQVTM and CDR2 is ANQGSEA. CDR3 DNA sequence: TGCAGCGTTGAGCGCCCCGGGACAGCCACCGGGGAGCTGTTTTTT. Encoded protein: CSVERPGTATGELFF.

This clonotype was detected once. V and J are TRBV7-9 and TRBJ1-1; no firm D call. CDR1 is SEHNR, CDR2 FQNEAQ, per germline (reference sequence). The CDR3 totals 16 residues. V lost 0 bases and J 1 base, leaving 12 bases between the germline ends. The chain's CDR3 is CASSLALSVRNTEAFF. The DNA of the CDR3 is TGTGCCAGCAGCTTAGCGCTCTCGGTAAGGAACACTGAAGCTTTCTTT.

The chain employs TRBV5-6 and TRBJ2-1, with 15 bases matching TRBD2. CDR1 SGHDT and CDR2 YYEEEE come from the germline V gene. The CDR3 sequence is 18 residues long. With V trimmed by 3 bases and J by 7 bases, 11 bases remained unmatched. The CDR3 spells CASSWPGLAGGIGNEQFF. The CDR3 bases are TGTGCCAGCAGCTGGCCGGGACTAGCGGGAGGAATAGGGAATGAGCAGTTCTTC. The complete variable domain, with remaining parts taken from reference TRBV5-6 and TRBJ2-1, reads DAGVTQSPTHLIKTRGQQVTLRCSPKSGHDTVSWYQQALGQGPQFIFQYYEEEERQRGNFPDRFSGHQFPNYSSELNVNALLLGDSALYLCASSWPGLAGGIGNEQFFGPGTRLTVL.

This clonotype was counted a single time. The chain uses TRBV4-1 and TRBJ1-1; D call uncertain. This CDR3 is built from 16 residues. CDR1 and CDR2 from the germline V gene are MGHRA and YSYEKL. V was trimmed by 0 bases and J by 1 base, leaving 12 bases between them. The CDR3, as DNA: TGCGCCAGCAGCCAAGAACCCGGGTTCCCGAACACTGAAGCTTTCTTT. Its protein product is CASSQEPGFPNTEAFF.

The V call is TRBV2, the J call TRBJ2-1; tentative D call: TRBD2 (6 bases). V lost 6 bases, J lost 0 bases, and 12 bases lay in between. CDR3 size: 15 residues. Germline CDR1 and CDR2: SNHLY and FYNNEI. CDR3 loop: CASRPTRYSYNEQFF. The CDR3 DNA is TGTGCCAGCAGGCCGACTAGATACTCCTACAATGAGCAGTTCTTC.

The J gene is TRBJ2-3, the V gene TRBV11-2; 11 bases align to TRBD2. The CDR3 sequence is 17 residues long. With V trimmed by 0 bases and J by 2 bases, 4 bases remained unmatched. Germline CDR1 SGHAT, CDR2 FQNNGV. The CDR3 DNA is TGTGCCAGCAGCTTAGAACTAGCGGGGGAGAACACAGATACGCAGTATTTT. It specifies CASSLELAGENTDTQYF. Filled out from reference TRBV11-2 and TRBJ2-3, the complete variable domain reads EAGVAQSPRYKIIEKRQSVAFWCNPISGHATLYWYQQILGQGPKLLIQFQNNGVVDDSQLPKDRFSAERLKGVDSTLKIQPAKLEDSAVYLCASSLELAGENTDTQYFGPGTRLTVL.